This paragraph reports one T cell receptor beta chain. What it binds is unknown. This specimen belongs to a study of CD8+ T cells in alopecia areata. In the study overall: Treated patients swallowed 5 to 10 mg of oral tofacitinib twice daily.

After removal of 4 bases from V and 1 base from J, the junction contained 3 bases not matched to a gene. Looked up from germline, CDR1 is MGHRA and CDR2 is YSYEKL. This CDR3 is built from 14 residues. Study-level results: Elevated clonality characterized lesional scalp relative to normal scalp, particularly in alopecia totalis/universalis.

Treatment indicated: oral pan-JAK inhibitor, 5-10 mg twice daily. Extraction and reverse transcription of RNA yielded cDNA as the sequencing template. Assay used: immunoSEQ multiplex PCR; TCRdb lists only in-frame clones, some missing. The sample includes 130,000 or so clones, around 83% of them seen just once. V and J are TRBV4-1 and TRBJ1-1; TRBD1 matches at 7 bases. Sequences were derived from CD8+ T cells sorted from blood, sampled at week 4, from a patient treated with tofacitinib. The source is a human donor with alopecia areata. CDR3 coding DNA: TGCGCCAGCAGCCCGACAGGGCCGAACACTGAAGCTTTCTTT. It encodes CASSPTGPNTEAFF.